This T cell receptor beta chain comes out of a study of shared clonotypes between healthy human individuals. Study-wide background: The people who gave samples were a couple of women and three men aged 18 to 49.

The CDR3 has 15 amino acids. Germline V lookup: CDR1 SEHNR, CDR2 FQNEAQ (reference sequence). V shed 5 bases and J 2 bases; nucleotides not matched to a gene: 8. At the deep level, the assay was run. Original analysis: Filtering of immunoSEQ junctional sequences could not match full-length read filtering. TCRdb's table, derived via immunoSEQ multiplex PCR, lists solely in-frame clones and lacks some. V and J calls and clone size are given by that table; D and trimming were obtained from the DNA. The table lists approximately 320,000 clones, roughly 70% of them singletons, with 10% in the top ten. This chain joins TRBV7-9 and TRBJ2-5, with TRBD2 matching over 7 bases. This TCR was sampled from a man aged 25 to 40 in good health. Sequencing was carried out using memory CD4+ T cells sorted from blood. Subset specified: CD45RA-negative fraction. CDR3 bases: TGTGCCAGCAGCCCGCGGGGGTTCACACAAGAGACCCAGTACTTC. Protein product: CASSPRGFTQETQYF.